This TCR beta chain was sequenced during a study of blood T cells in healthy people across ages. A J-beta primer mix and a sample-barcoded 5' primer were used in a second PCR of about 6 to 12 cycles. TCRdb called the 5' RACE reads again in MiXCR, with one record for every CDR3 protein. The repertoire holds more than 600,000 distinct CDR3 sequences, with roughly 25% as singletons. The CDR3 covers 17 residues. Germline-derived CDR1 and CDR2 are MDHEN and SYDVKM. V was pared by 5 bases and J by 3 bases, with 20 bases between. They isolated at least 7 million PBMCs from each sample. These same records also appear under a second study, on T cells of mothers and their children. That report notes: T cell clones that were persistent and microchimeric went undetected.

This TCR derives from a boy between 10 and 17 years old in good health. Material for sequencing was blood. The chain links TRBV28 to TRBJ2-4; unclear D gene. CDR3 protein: CASSLPNTRPHKNIQYF. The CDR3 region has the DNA TGTGCCAGCAGTCTCCCAAACACGCGCCCACACAAAAACATTCAGTACTTC.